This T cell receptor beta chain was captured by sequencing in a study of T cells in Graves' hyperthyroidism and ophthalmopathy (dated by TCRdb to 2018 to 2020). About the study as a whole: Peripheral blood samples were taken at initial diagnosis, before any treatment was given. After sampling, hyperthyroidism patients received methimazole starting at 30 mg daily, and ophthalmopathy patients received high-dose intravenous methylprednisolone. A discovery cohort of 95 to 100 patients, about 43 with Graves' ophthalmopathy and under 60 with stable Graves' hyperthyroidism, was used to find distinguishing TCR V-J signatures. The paper reports TCR Vbeta CDR3 sequencing of 130 to 150 peripheral blood samples: under 45 ophthalmopathy, under 80 hyperthyroidism and approximately 17 progressor patients. For training and testing, the 100 or so patients in the discovery cohort were randomly divided in a 7:3 ratio. Prospective prediction of ophthalmopathy was tested in an independent validation cohort of under 20 hyperthyroidism patients and 17 patients who later progressed to ophthalmopathy. The study also compared thyroid tissue and blood T-cell repertoires from 6 or 7 Graves' hyperthyroidism patients. Broader findings and caveats from the paper: In validation, progression to ophthalmopathy was predicted by the model with more than 65% sensitivity and 72% to 85% specificity, a median of around 5.9 months before onset. Most expanded thyroid clonotypes (frequency above 0.001) were also detected in blood, a finding suggesting that blood repertoires may reflect thyroid immune responses. Sample size was not statistically predetermined, and blinding of investigators to group allocation was not performed. Ophthalmopathy was separated from stable hyperthyroidism by a 13 V-J signature model, with approximately 90% sensitivity and 81% to 82% specificity obtained in cross-validation and 80%/75% obtained in testing.

In this sample, this clonotype turned up a few times. Its antigen specificity is not known. There are no base qualities to consult, and no much larger clone falls within one base. The TCR beta CDR3 regions were amplified from the RNA transcripts. A first-round RT-PCR of the TCR CDR3 used the HTBI primer set with the Qiagen OneStep RT-PCR kit. Libraries were constructed in a second round of multiplex PCR, after which size selection and purification were carried out. Paired-end sequencing of the libraries was performed with 100 bp reads on an Illumina HiSeq2000. The paper's data handling went like this. SOAPnuke was used to process the raw data, removing reads that contained adapters or uncalled bases, had a mean Phred below 15, or lacked an exact match to the constant primer or identifier. COPE v1.2.5 was used to merge the high-quality paired reads, and each unique nucleotide sequence was defined as a clonotype. Clonotypes were aligned to IMGT TRBV, TRBD and TRBJ reference segments using MiTCR v1.1. The analysis was restricted to V-J combinations with a frequency above 0.0001, which together covered around 99% of the repertoires. The TCS score was defined as the ratio of F50 (clonal expansion) to E x V (chaos), calculated using BLOSUM62-based TCRdist between CDR3 peptides within each V-J. Welch's t-statistics and random forest reduced fewer than 550 V-J features to under 15, which were used in a naive Bayes classifier (R e1071). TCRdb ran its own pipeline on the public reads, namely fastp trimming at Q25 and MiXCR clone calling, and kept in-frame beta chains. A single entry per CDR3 protein holds the most common genes and DNA from its merged rows. TCRdb's processing, not the authors' own work, is the source of the V and J calls. This sample holds 400,000 to 500,000 distinct CDR3 sequences; roughly an eighth were observed only once. The ten largest clones add up to approximately 5.3% of the sample.

Stable Graves' hyperthyroidism was defined as the absence of progression to ophthalmopathy over 18 months of follow-up. Hyperthyroidism patients were newly diagnosed, had a disease duration of under 2 months, and were aged 18 to 65 years. Any patient with an uncontrolled infection, another autoimmune disease, pregnancy or lactation was excluded. Clinical symptoms, serum thyroxine and TRAb, thyroid ultrasound, and orbital computed tomography formed the basis for the diagnoses. PBMCs were isolated from approximately 10 ml of fresh peripheral blood by Ficoll-Paque density gradient centrifugation. Total RNA was extracted using Trizol reagent, and RNA quality was assessed on an Agilent 2100 Bioanalyzer. From the cysteine through the phenylalanine, the CDR3 covers 12 amino acids. Only the CDR3 part of the read is kept: 36 bases, read in frame from the first base. The CDR1 and CDR2 encoded by the germline V gene are SGHAT and FQNNGV. Trimming removed 2 bases from V and 8 bases from J, leaving 9 bases between the germline ends.

The sequence is built from TRBV11-2 and TRBJ1-2; no D segment can be confidently identified. Specimen: blood. This receptor was taken from a young woman with Graves' hyperthyroidism. The CDR3 loop reads CASSLSGLGYTF. The DNA reads TGTGCCAGCAGCTTATCCGGGCTCGGCTACACCTTC. With all but the CDR3 taken from the reference TRBV11-2 and TRBJ1-2 genes, the full variable domain is: EAGVAQSPRYKIIEKRQSVAFWCNPISGHATLYWYQQILGQGPKLLIQFQNNGVVDDSQLPKDRFSAERLKGVDSTLKIQPAKLEDSAVYLCASSLSGLGYTFGSGTRLTVV.